This T cell receptor (beta chain) emerged from a study of T cell responses to AZD1222 COVID-19 vaccine. General study points: Mapped onto spike, vaccine-associated CD4 TCRs spanned it and were dominant at 160-218 and 743-854. Only after the peak T cell response were repertoires sampled.

This clone has a handful of counts. What it binds is not known. The V gene's germline CDR1 is SNHLY and CDR2 FYNNEI. Trimming removed 6 bases at V and 7 bases at J, with 19 bases between. The CDR3 loop spans 16 amino acids. The protocol was immunoSEQ multiplex PCR, while the TCRdb copy is restricted to in-frame clones and leaves out a portion. This sample has over 110,000 clones, with around 91% found just once. The study pooled second doses at about 4 or about 12 weeks. The chain links TRBV2 to TRBJ1-6, with D possibly TRBD1 on 6 matching bases. The origin of this receptor is an adult who received the AZD1222 COVID-19 vaccine. The input for sequencing was peripheral blood, taken 28 days after the second AZD1222 dose. CDR3 residues: CASRKGEGDKNSPLHF. In DNA, the CDR3 is TGTGCCAGCAGGAAGGGGGAAGGGGATAAGAATTCACCCCTCCACTTT.